The present entry profiles one T cell receptor (beta chain) with its context. The target antigen is unknown. At one end, the junction sequence differs from germline, possibly due to a read error. The CDR3 length is 15 residues. Germline CDR1 KGHDR, CDR2 SFDVKD. The sample originates from a study of blood T cells in healthy people across ages. Study results and limitations: Across the age range, TCR beta diversity per million T cells fell in a roughly linear way.

The authors ran a second PCR of about 7 to 11 cycles using a sample-barcoded 5' primer and a J-beta primer mix. TCRdb used MiXCR to reprocess the 5' RACE reads, holding one entry per CDR3 protein. Among roughly 800,000 distinct CDR3 sequences listed, more than 20% were seen once. In addition, the sample was reused for a study of T cells of mothers and their children.

The chain uses TRBV24-1 and TRBJ2-2; D might be TRBD1 or TRBD2, each matching 5 bases. The source is a boy between 10 and 17 years old in good health. Sequenced: blood. DNA for the CDR3: TGTGCCACCAGTGACCGAGGGGACGGCACCGGGCAGCTGTTTTTT. Encoded protein: CATSDRGDGTGQLFF.